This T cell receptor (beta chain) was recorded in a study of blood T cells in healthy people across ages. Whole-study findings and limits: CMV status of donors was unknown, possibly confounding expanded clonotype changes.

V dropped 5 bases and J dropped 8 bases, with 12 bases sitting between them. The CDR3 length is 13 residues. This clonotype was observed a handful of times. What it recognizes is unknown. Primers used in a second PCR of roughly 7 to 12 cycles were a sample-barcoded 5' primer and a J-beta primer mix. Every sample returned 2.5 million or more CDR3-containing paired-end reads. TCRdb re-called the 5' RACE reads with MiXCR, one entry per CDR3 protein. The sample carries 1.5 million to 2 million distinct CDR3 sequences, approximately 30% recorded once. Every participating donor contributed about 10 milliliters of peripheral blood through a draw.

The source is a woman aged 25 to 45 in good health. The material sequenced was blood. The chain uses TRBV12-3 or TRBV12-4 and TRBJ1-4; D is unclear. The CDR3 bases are TGTGCCAGCAGTCCGACGACTTGGGAAAAACTGTTTTTT. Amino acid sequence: CASSPTTWEKLFF.